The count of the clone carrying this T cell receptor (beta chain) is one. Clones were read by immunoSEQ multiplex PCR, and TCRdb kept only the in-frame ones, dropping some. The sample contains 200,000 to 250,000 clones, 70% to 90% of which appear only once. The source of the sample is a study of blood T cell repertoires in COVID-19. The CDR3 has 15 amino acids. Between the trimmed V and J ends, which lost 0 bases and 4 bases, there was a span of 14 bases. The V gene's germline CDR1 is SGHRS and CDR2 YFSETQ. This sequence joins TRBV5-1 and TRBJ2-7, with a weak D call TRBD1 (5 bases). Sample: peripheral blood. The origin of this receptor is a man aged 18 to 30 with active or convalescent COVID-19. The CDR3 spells CASSLDRTTPYEQYF. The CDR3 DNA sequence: TGCGCCAGCAGCTTGGACAGGACGACCCCTTACGAGCAGTACTTC.